This TCR beta chain was sequenced during a study of blood T cell repertoires in COVID-19. Study as a whole: From the United States, Italy and Spain came samples of acute and convalescent COVID-19. T cells, B-cell-depleted T cells, or PBMCs provided the cDNA or gDNA that served as material.

Produced via immunoSEQ multiplex PCR; TCRdb's table is partial and in-frame only. The sample carries some 37,000 clones, roughly nine tenths recorded once. Germline V CDR1 and CDR2: SGHRS, YFSETQ. The V end lost 6 bases, the J end lost 1 base, and 13 bases lay between the germline ends. The CDR3 is made up of 14 amino acids. The sequenced sample consisted of peripheral blood. The V and J genes are TRBV5-1 and TRBJ1-1; D gene ambiguous. This sequence was found in a human donor in a cohort sampled during active COVID-19. In DNA form, the CDR3 reads TGCGCCAGCAAGGAGAGAGTGGGGAACACTGAAGCTTTCTTT. Its protein is CASKERVGNTEAFF.